This T cell receptor (beta chain) was retrieved from a study of blood T cells in healthy people across ages. The second PCR ran roughly 6 to 11 cycles with a sample-barcoded 5' primer and J-beta primers. TCRdb re-derived calls from the 5' RACE reads in MiXCR, one entry per CDR3 protein. The repertoire consists of 700,000 or so distinct CDR3 sequences, with roughly 20% occurring once and the leading ten covering about 20%. This CDR3 has 16 amino acids. In germline, CDR1 is MNHNS, CDR2 SASEGT. The V segment lost 1 base and the J segment 1 base; nucleotides outside the gene matches: 4. The TCR originated in a man in his 70s in good health. This chain links TRBV6-1 with TRBJ2-5; the match to TRBD2 covers 9 bases. Sequenced input: blood. The CDR3 DNA is TGTGCCAGCAGTGAAGTAAGCGGGGGGTTCCAAGAGACCCAGTACTTC. Its translation is CASSEVSGGFQETQYF.